This T cell receptor (beta chain) is drawn from a study of blood T cell repertoires in COVID-19. This table comes from immunoSEQ multiplex PCR, and its TCRdb copy is limited to in-frame clones, with some not included. Of about 480,000 clones in the sample, approximately 89% were seen once. The table lists this clone with a count of one. In germline, CDR1 is SGHTA, CDR2 FQGNSA. The ends lost 5 bases at V and 5 bases at J; junction bases unmatched: 11. CDR3 length: 16 amino acids. The sequenced material came from peripheral blood. This sequence originates from a young man with COVID-19, enrolled during active disease. This sequence joins TRBV7-2 and TRBJ2-1, with 8 bases lining up with TRBD1. CDR3 nucleotides: TGTGCCAGCAGCCATAGCGGACAGGGATGGAACAATGAGCAGTTCTTC. As protein: CASSHSGQGWNNEQFF.